These 14 T cell receptor beta chains were sequenced from one sample in a study of radiation and T cells in renal cell carcinoma. Time point given: baseline pretreatment blood. Treatment denoted: 15 Gy SBRT to primary tumor, nephrectomy 4 weeks later. Method: immunoSEQ multiplex PCR; TCRdb's copy keeps in-frame clones and lacks some. The sample carries approximately 150,000 clones, around four fifths recorded once. Material: blood, obtained from a patient whose treatment included radiotherapy and nephrectomy. The origin of the receptors is a woman aged 45-59 years with renal cell carcinoma.

The chain uses TRBV9 and TRBJ2-7, with D hard to call. Germline values: CDR1 SGDLS, CDR2 YYNGEE. Trimming left V 0 bases short and J 0 bases short, with 7 bases between. This CDR3 contains 14 residues. CDR3 protein: CASSVDGRSYEQYF. The CDR3 DNA follows: TGTGCCAGCAGCGTAGATGGGCGCTCCTACGAGCAGTACTTC.

The chain combines TRBV7-3 with TRBJ2-7; 8 bases map to TRBD2. Germline V CDR1 and CDR2: SGHTA, FQGTGA. This CDR3 is 20 amino acids long. Trimming at V came to 5 bases and at J to 4 bases, leaving 25 bases not matched to a gene. CDR3 protein: CASSQDLGEGGTSSGYEQYF. The DNA for the CDR3 is TGTGCCAGCAGCCAGGACCTGGGGGAGGGAGGGACTAGTTCAGGGTACGAGCAGTACTTC.

V usage is TRBV6-5 and J usage is TRBJ1-1; D may be TRBD1 (6 bases). The CDR3 covers 15 residues. The V and J ends lost 0 bases and 4 bases respectively, with 12 bases between them. Germline CDR1 reads MNHEY; CDR2 reads SVGAGI. CDR3 residues: CASSYSWDIGTEAFF. The CDR3 coding sequence is TGTGCCAGCAGTTACTCGTGGGACATCGGCACTGAAGCTTTCTTT.

The chain recombines TRBV7-8 with TRBJ2-3; TRBD2 agrees at 9 bases. Trimming took 5 bases from V and 5 from J; bases not matched to a gene: 11. The CDR3 sequence is 16 residues long. Germline loops: CDR1 SGHVS, CDR2 FQNEAQ. CDR3 sequence (DNA): TGTGCCAGCAGCCCCCCTGGCGGGGGGGCCGGAGATACGCAGTATTTT. Residues: CASSPPGGGAGDTQYF. Combining the CDR3 with reference TRBV7-8 and TRBJ2-3 gives the whole variable domain GAGVSQSPRYKVAKRGQDVALRCDPISGHVSLFWYQQALGQGPEFLTYFQNEAQLDKSGLPSDRFFAERPEGSVSTLKIQRTQQEDSAVYLCASSPPGGGAGDTQYFGPGTRLTVL.

The rearrangement joins TRBV30 to TRBJ2-1, with D perhaps TRBD2 (5 bases). Germline V CDR1 and CDR2: GTSNPN, SVGIG (reference sequence). This CDR3 has 15 amino acids. Trimming removed 4 bases from V and 6 bases from J, with 19 bases in between. CDR3 residues: CAWKGQGLAANEQFF. The CDR3 DNA reads as TGTGCCTGGAAGGGTCAAGGGCTAGCCGCCAATGAGCAGTTCTTC.

The V gene is TRBV29-1, the J gene TRBJ1-2; the match to TRBD1 covers 10 bases. The length of the CDR3 is 13 residues. Losses at the gene ends were 4 bases for V and 6 bases for J; bases not matched to a gene: 5. Germline loops: CDR1 SQVTM, CDR2 ANQGSEA. CDR3 sequence: CSVVVTGGDGYTF. The CDR3 region has the DNA TGCAGCGTTGTTGTGACAGGGGGCGATGGCTACACCTTC.

The gene calls are TRBV6-1 and TRBJ2-1, with D maybe TRBD2 (5 bases). This CDR3 has 14 amino acids. CDR1 MNHNS and CDR2 SASEGT come from the germline V gene. V lost 2 bases and J 2 bases, leaving 7 bases between the germline ends. CDR3 residues: CASSEILAYNEQFF. CDR3 in DNA: TGTGCCAGCAGTGAAATACTAGCCTACAATGAGCAGTTCTTC.

The V and J genes are TRBV14 and TRBJ1-2; D gene uncertain. Trimming stripped 4 bases from V and 5 bases from J, with 11 bases between. Germline CDR1 and CDR2: SGHDN and FVKESK. The CDR3 consists of 13 residues. The CDR3: CASSLYPRYGYTF. The CDR3 nucleotides are TGTGCCAGCAGCCTTTACCCTAGGTATGGCTACACCTTC.

V is TRBV18 and J is TRBJ2-7, with 9 bases lining up with TRBD2. The CDR3 length is 14 residues. Trimming took 3 bases from V and 6 from J; bases not matched to a gene: 6. Per germline, CDR1 KGHSH and CDR2 LQKENI. This chain's CDR3 is CASSPTGLALEQYF. CDR3 nucleotide sequence: TGTGCCAGCTCACCTACGGGACTAGCCCTCGAGCAGTACTTC. The full variable domain, in which reference TRBV18 and TRBJ2-7 provide the parts outside the CDR3, is NAGVMQNPRHLVRRRGQEARLRCSPMKGHSHVYWYRQLPEEGLKFMVYLQKENIIDESGMPKERFSAEFPKEGPSILRIQQVVRGDSAAYFCASSPTGLALEQYFGPGTRLTVT.

V and J are TRBV7-8 and TRBJ2-1, with D tentatively TRBD1 (6 bases). Germline-derived CDR1 and CDR2 are SGHVS and FQNEAQ. Trimming shortened V by 2 bases and J by 6 bases, and 17 bases separated the two germline ends. CDR3 size: 16 residues. Here the CDR3 reads CASSLLSRAGANEQFF. CDR3 coding DNA: TGTGCCAGCAGCTTACTTTCCCGGGCAGGGGCCAATGAGCAGTTCTTC.

This chain joins TRBV28 and TRBJ1-2; D is ambiguous. The CDR3 runs to 14 residues. Trimming removed 7 bases from V and 7 bases from J, with 19 bases in between. CDR1 is MDHEN and CDR2 is SYDVKM in the germline V gene. The CDR3 coding sequence is TGTGCCAGCAATTCTTTGCGGGGAGGTCGTGGCTACACCTTC. As protein: CASNSLRGGRGYTF.

The chain recombines TRBV6-6 with TRBJ2-3; unclear D gene. Germline V gene sequence: CDR1 MNHNY, CDR2 SVGAGI (reference sequence). Trimming pared 6 bases from V and 2 bases from J, leaving 12 bases between. CDR3 length: 14 amino acids. This chain's CDR3 is CASSHGQDTDTQYF. The DNA of the CDR3 is TGTGCCAGCAGCCACGGGCAAGACACAGATACGCAGTATTTT.

This clone was detected a few times. This CDR3 is CAWTGNSPLHF. CDR3 coding DNA: TGTGCCTGGACAGGGAATTCACCCCTCCACTTT. The chain uses TRBV30 and TRBJ1-6, with D possibly being TRBD1 (5 bases). The germline V gene encodes CDR1 GTSNPN and CDR2 SVGIG (reference sequence). The CDR3 length is 11 residues. V was clipped by 4 bases and J by 7 bases, with 5 bases between them. Using reference TRBV30 and TRBJ1-6 for the parts outside the CDR3, the full variable domain is SQTIHQWPATLVQPVGSPLSLECTVEGTSNPNLYWYRQAAGRGLQLLFYSVGIGQISSEVPQNLSASRPQDRQFILSSKKLLLSDSGFYLCAWTGNSPLHFGNGTRLTVT.

This clone was counted between two and nine times. The chain links TRBV25-1 to TRBJ2-3, with 10 bases fitting TRBD1. There are 14 residues in the CDR3. The V segment lost 6 bases and the J segment 6 bases; nucleotides outside the gene matches: 6. CDR1 MGHDK and CDR2 SYGVNS come from the germline V gene. CDR3 amino acids: CASRGTGEVDTQYF. The DNA for the CDR3 is TGTGCCAGCAGAGGGACAGGGGAAGTGGATACGCAGTATTTT.